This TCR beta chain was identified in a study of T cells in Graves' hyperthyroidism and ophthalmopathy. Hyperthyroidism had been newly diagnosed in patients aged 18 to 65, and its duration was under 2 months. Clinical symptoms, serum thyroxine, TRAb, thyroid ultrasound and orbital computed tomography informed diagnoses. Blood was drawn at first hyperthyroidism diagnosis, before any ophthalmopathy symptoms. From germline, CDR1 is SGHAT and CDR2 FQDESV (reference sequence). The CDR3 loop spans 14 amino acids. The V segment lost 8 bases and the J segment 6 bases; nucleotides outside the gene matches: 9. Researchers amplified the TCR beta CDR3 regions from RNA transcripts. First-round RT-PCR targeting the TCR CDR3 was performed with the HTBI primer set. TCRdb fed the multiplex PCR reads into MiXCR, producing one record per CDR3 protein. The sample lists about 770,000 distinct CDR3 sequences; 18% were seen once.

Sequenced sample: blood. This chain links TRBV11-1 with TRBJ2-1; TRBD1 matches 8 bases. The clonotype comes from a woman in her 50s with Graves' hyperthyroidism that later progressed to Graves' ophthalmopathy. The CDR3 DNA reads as TGTGCCAGCCTGGACATCCAGGGGGCCAATGAGCAGTTCTTC. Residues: CASLDIQGANEQFF.